Listed here are 28 T cell receptor beta chains from one sample, sequenced in a study of blood T cell repertoires in COVID-19. Clones were read by immunoSEQ multiplex PCR, and TCRdb kept only the in-frame ones, dropping some. Of over 60,000 clones in the sample, about 88% are singletons; the top ten hold about 10%. The sample consisted of peripheral blood. Receptor source: a man aged 80 or over with acute or convalescent COVID-19.

V is TRBV7-9 and J is TRBJ2-7; maybe TRBD1 (7 bases). V lost 7 bases and J 4 bases, leaving 17 bases between the germline ends. This CDR3 contains 14 residues. The germline gives CDR1 SEHNR, CDR2 FQNEAQ (reference sequence). CDR3 nucleotides: TGTGCCAGCACCCCAGGGGGGTCAAGTTACGAGCAGTACTTC. Amino acids: CASTPGGSSYEQYF.

The genes are TRBV6-6 and TRBJ2-3; 7 positions match TRBD2. Trimming removed 6 bases from V and 2 bases from J; junction bases left unmatched: 8. The CDR3 sequence is 15 residues long. The germline gives CDR1 MNHNY, CDR2 SVGAGI (reference sequence). The CDR3 loop is CASSPGLADTDTQYF. The CDR3 coding sequence is TGTGCCAGCAGCCCAGGGCTAGCGGACACAGATACGCAGTATTTT.

The chain is built from TRBV11-3 and TRBJ2-1; D is uncertain. The V gene lost 0 bases and the J gene lost 5 bases, with 2 bases spanning the gap. Germline CDR1 SGHNT, CDR2 YENEEA. The CDR3 spans 12 residues. CDR3 DNA sequence: TGTGCCAGCAGCTTAGACAACAATGAGCAGTTCTTC. This encodes CASSLDNNEQFF.

The chain recombines TRBV11-2 with TRBJ2-3; D unclear. Germline-derived CDR1 and CDR2 are SGHAT and FQNNGV. Deletions cut 1 base from V and 2 bases from J, with 7 bases between. This CDR3 spans 14 amino acids. The CDR3 nucleotides are TGTGCCAGCAGCTTAGGAGGCTACACAGATACGCAGTATTTT. Translated, it gives CASSLGGYTDTQYF. The full variable domain, with the rest looked up from reference TRBV11-2 and TRBJ2-3, is EAGVAQSPRYKIIEKRQSVAFWCNPISGHATLYWYQQILGQGPKLLIQFQNNGVVDDSQLPKDRFSAERLKGVDSTLKIQPAKLEDSAVYLCASSLGGYTDTQYFGPGTRLTVL.

The V call is TRBV9, the J call TRBJ1-5; no clear D. V was pared by 4 bases and J by 0 bases, with 11 bases between. CDR3 length: 15 amino acids. CDR1 is SGDLS, CDR2 YYNGEE, per germline. The CDR3 here is CASSPGDHSNQPQHF. DNA for the CDR3: TGTGCCAGCAGCCCAGGTGACCATAGCAATCAGCCCCAGCATTTT.

This clone was detected once. The chain links TRBV9 to TRBJ2-7, with D hard to call. Per the germline V gene, CDR1 is SGDLS and CDR2 is YYNGEE. The length of the CDR3 is 13 residues. Deletions cut 3 bases from V and 5 bases from J, with 12 bases between. CDR3 in amino acids: CASSAGPGHEQYF. In DNA form, the CDR3 reads TGTGCCAGCAGCGCCGGCCCTGGGCACGAGCAGTACTTC.

The rearrangement links TRBV6-4 to TRBJ2-3, with D possibly matching TRBD2 (6 bases). The CDR3 runs to 16 residues. V was shortened by 3 bases and J by 3 bases, with 16 bases between the two germline ends. Germline CDR1 and CDR2: MRHNA and SNTAGT. The CDR3, as DNA: TGTGCCAGCAGTGAAAAGCGGGCCAGTGGGACAGATACGCAGTATTTT. The encoded protein is CASSEKRASGTDTQYF.

Here the CDR3 DNA reads TGTGCCAGCAGCCAATATATAGGGGGGGTCTCTAATGAGCAGTTCTTC. Protein: CASSQYIGGVSNEQFF. The chain joins TRBV3-1 (or the pseudogene TRBV3-2) to TRBJ2-1; D perhaps matches TRBD2 (7 bases). The length of the CDR3 is 16 residues. The germline V and J ends were trimmed by 2 bases and 7 bases, with 18 bases remaining between them. Per the germline V gene, CDR1 is LGHDT and CDR2 is YNNKEL (reference sequence).

This chain connects TRBV13 to TRBJ2-7, with TRBD2 as a possible D gene (6 bases). CDR1 is PRHDT and CDR2 is FYEKMQ in the germline V gene (reference sequence). CDR3 length: 14 amino acids. Trimming removed 6 bases at V and 2 bases at J, with 14 bases between. CDR3 coding DNA: TGTGCCAGCAGGAAGGCGGGGCGTCCCTACGAGCAGTACTTC. Residues: CASRKAGRPYEQYF.

J is TRBJ2-7 and V is TRBV5-6; TRBD2 matches at 9 bases. Germline values: CDR1 SGHDT, CDR2 YYEEEE. The junction had 4 bases not matched to a gene; V was cut back by 4 bases and J by 5 bases. The CDR3 has 13 amino acids. This chain's CDR3 is CASSGTSLDEQYF. The CDR3 region has the DNA TGTGCCAGCAGCGGGACTAGCCTGGACGAGCAGTACTTC.

The V and J genes are TRBV6-5 and TRBJ2-1, with D perhaps matching TRBD2 (5 bases). V lost 6 bases and J 4 bases, leaving 16 bases between the germline ends. The CDR3 spans 15 residues. Germline values: CDR1 MNHEY, CDR2 SVGAGI. The CDR3 region is CASREDHGNYNEQFF. The CDR3 DNA reads TGTGCCAGCAGGGAGGACCACGGTAATTACAATGAGCAGTTCTTC.

The chain couples TRBV28 to TRBJ1-5; tentatively, D is TRBD1 (6 bases). Between the trimmed V and J ends, which lost 5 bases and 6 bases, there was a span of 20 bases. Germline assignment: CDR1 MDHEN and CDR2 SYDVKM. The CDR3 has 16 amino acids. DNA of the CDR3: TGTGCCAGCAGTACCCGGGGGGGGCCTAAGAGTCAGCCCCAGCATTTT. It codes for CASSTRGGPKSQPQHF.

The chain joins TRBV7-9 to TRBJ2-1; 11 bases agree with TRBD1. CDR1 is SEHNR, CDR2 FQNEAQ, per germline (reference sequence). Trimming took 5 bases from V and 3 from J; bases not matched to a gene: 9. CDR3 length equals 17 residues. As DNA, the CDR3 is TGTGCCAGCAGCAAGCTCCCCGGGACAGGGGGCTACAATGAGCAGTTCTTC. It encodes CASSKLPGTGGYNEQFF.

This chain uses TRBV14 with TRBJ2-5, with a possible D match to TRBD1 (6 bases). The CDR3 runs 15 residues. Trimming took 4 bases from V and 0 from J, leaving 12 bases between them. Germline CDR1 reads SGHDN; CDR2 reads FVKESK. The CDR3 nucleotides read TGTGCCAGCAGCCCAGGGGTCAGCAACCAAGAGACCCAGTACTTC. Translation gives CASSPGVSNQETQYF.

The chain is built from TRBV14 and TRBJ2-5, with 8 positions matching TRBD1. V lost 1 base, J lost 6 bases, and 10 bases stayed unmatched. Germline-derived CDR1 and CDR2 are SGHDN and FVKESK. The length of the CDR3 is 16 residues. CDR3 coding DNA: TGTGCCAGCAGCCAAGGGATTGACAGGGGATGGAAGACCCAGTACTTC. Translating gives CASSQGIDRGWKTQYF. Full variable domain (rest looked up from reference TRBV14 and TRBJ2-5): EAGVTQFPSHSVIEKGQTVTLRCDPISGHDNLYWYRRVMGKEIKFLLHFVKESKQDESGMPNNRFLAERTGGTYSTLKVQPAELEDSGVYFCASSQGIDRGWKTQYFGPGTRLLVL.

The chain's CDR3 is CSGAGTALSSYNEQFF. Here the CDR3 DNA reads TGCAGCGGCGCCGGGACAGCTCTAAGCTCCTACAATGAGCAGTTCTTC. The gene calls are TRBV29-1 and TRBJ2-1; 7 bases agree with TRBD1. With 7 bases clipped from V and 0 bases from J, the junction kept 12 bases outside the gene matches. Germline-derived CDR1 and CDR2 are SQVTM and ANQGSEA. The CDR3 contains 16 residues.

V gene TRBV5-1 combines with J gene TRBJ2-3, with D uncertain. V shed 1 base and J shed 4 bases, with 10 bases lying between them. The CDR3 contains 14 residues. Germline V gene sequence: CDR1 SGHRS, CDR2 YFSETQ. The CDR3: CASSLTTRADTQYF. The CDR3 nucleotides read TGCGCCAGCAGCTTGACGACCCGGGCAGATACGCAGTATTTT.

This chain connects TRBV7-2 to TRBJ2-2, with 7 bases lining up with TRBD1. Per the germline V gene, CDR1 is SGHTA and CDR2 is FQGNSA. With 0 bases clipped from V and 7 bases from J, the junction kept 5 bases outside the gene matches. The CDR3 is 15 residues long. CDR3 sequence reads: CASSLATGRGGELFF. The DNA of the CDR3 is TGTGCCAGCAGCTTAGCGACAGGGCGAGGCGGGGAGCTGTTTTTT.

This chain uses TRBV6-5 with TRBJ2-7; D gene unclear. CDR1 is MNHEY and CDR2 is SVGAGI in the germline V gene. The CDR3 contains 13 residues. V lost 5 bases to trimming and J lost 1 base, with 9 bases between them. The CDR3 region is CASSPTLSYEQYF. CDR3 bases: TGTGCCAGCAGTCCGACACTTTCCTACGAGCAGTACTTC.

To note about this clone: One end of the junction fails to match germline, which may point to a read error. The CDR3 DNA reads TGTGCCAGCAGCCTAAATACTCCGCCTGAGGCTTTCTTT. This translates into CASSLNTPPEAFF. The chain combines TRBV7-2 with TRBJ1-1; no definite D call. CDR1 is SGHTA, CDR2 FQGNSA, per germline. CDR3 length: 13 amino acids.

The chain has TRBV10-3 and TRBJ2-2; TRBD1 aligns across 11 bases. This CDR3 is built from 17 residues. Germline-derived CDR1 and CDR2 are ENHRY and SYGVKD. Germline trimming cut 4 bases from V and 5 bases from J; bases unmatched to any gene: 9. Here the CDR3 reads CAISGGQGAAGTGELFF. The DNA of the CDR3 is TGTGCCATCAGTGGTGGACAGGGGGCGGCGGGGACCGGGGAGCTGTTTTTT.

The chain couples TRBV27 to TRBJ2-1; 11 bases align to TRBD2. Germline CDR1 reads MNHEY; CDR2 reads SMNVEV (reference sequence). There are 15 residues in the CDR3. V was clipped by 3 bases and J by 6 bases; unmatched bases: 4. The CDR3 DNA reads TGTGCCAGCAGTTTCCTTAGCGGGGGGGCCAATGAGCAGTTCTTC. Its translation: CASSFLSGGANEQFF.

This clone has only one observation. V gene TRBV29-1 combines with J gene TRBJ2-7; D is unclear. The length of the CDR3 is 12 residues. CDR1 is SQVTM, CDR2 ANQGSEA, per germline. V was trimmed by 5 bases and J by 0 bases, leaving 8 bases between them. CDR3 nucleotide sequence: TGCAGCGTTTTAGTAAGCTCCTACGAGCAGTACTTC. Translated, it gives CSVLVSSYEQYF.

This chain links TRBV4-1 with TRBJ1-5; perhaps TRBD1 as D (6 bases). The CDR3 runs 18 residues. Germline-derived CDR1 and CDR2 are MGHRA and YSYEKL. The V gene lost 0 bases and the J gene lost 0 bases, with 15 bases spanning the gap. CDR3 region: CASSQDIGRGYSNQPQHF. The CDR3 region has the DNA TGCGCCAGCAGCCAAGACATAGGCAGGGGATATAGCAATCAGCCCCAGCATTTT.

The chain carries TRBV10-3 and TRBJ2-7, with D tentatively TRBD2 (5 bases). The germline gives CDR1 ENHRY, CDR2 SYGVKD. The V end lost 0 bases, the J end lost 2 bases, and 11 bases lay between the germline ends. The CDR3 runs to 15 residues. Here the CDR3 reads CAISESAGKTYEQYF. CDR3 sequence (DNA): TGTGCCATCAGTGAGTCGGCCGGGAAGACCTACGAGCAGTACTTC.

Only a few counts were recorded for this clone. This rearrangement joins TRBV14 to TRBJ2-5; D unresolved. Trimming cost V 1 base and J 4 bases, with 10 bases left between them. Germline assignment: CDR1 SGHDN and CDR2 FVKESK. The CDR3 loop spans 14 amino acids. As DNA, the CDR3 is TGTGCCAGCAGCCAAGGGGCAAGATCAGAGACCCAGTACTTC. Its translation: CASSQGARSETQYF.

J is TRBJ2-5 and V is TRBV30; no clear D. Germline CDR1 is GTSNPN and CDR2 is SVGIG (reference sequence). The CDR3 totals 12 residues. Trimming stripped 1 base from V and 5 bases from J, with 8 bases between. DNA for the CDR3: TGTGCCTGGAGTGGGCAGGTCGAGACCCAGTACTTC. Its translation is CAWSGQVETQYF.

V gene TRBV19 combines with J gene TRBJ1-6; 7 bases line up with TRBD1. Germline CDR1 is LNHDA and CDR2 is SQIVND (reference sequence). The CDR3 totals 15 residues. The ends lost 6 bases at V and 7 bases at J; junction bases unmatched: 9. The CDR3 is CASRPPGQLNSPLHF. CDR3 in DNA: TGTGCCAGTAGGCCACCGGGACAGCTCAATTCACCCCTCCACTTT.